This T cell receptor (beta chain) was identified in a study of shared clonotypes between healthy human individuals. Profiling relied on immunoSEQ multiplex PCR, and the TCRdb table lists in-frame clones only, not all of them. Of under 600,000 clones listed, roughly 95% are singletons. The study separated CD4+ cells into CD45RA+ naive and CD45RA-negative memory subsets. This CDR3 has 14 amino acids. Germline CDR1 SGHNT, CDR2 YYREEE (reference sequence). Study-wide results and caveats: Only a few donors were included, so the genetic and exposure-history diversity represented was limited. Sharing of clonotypes among donors was expected to vary with sequencing depth. When naive CD4 clonotypes were compared across four donors, 4% to 6.5% were shared.

Remarks on this clone: Its antigen is undetermined.

This sequence originates from a woman in her twenties or thirties in good health. The chain joins TRBV5-4 to TRBJ2-5; the D is unclear. The last part of the DNA fits TRBJ2-7 better; the J call may be wrong. The sample was naive CD4+ T cells sorted from blood. Regarding subset: CD45RA+ positively selected. Here the CDR3 DNA reads TGTGCCAGCAGCCTAGACACGAGCTCCTACGAGCAGTACTTC. It encodes CASSLDTSSYEQYF.